The 3 T cell receptor beta chains in this list originate from one sample, sequenced in a study of long-term antiretroviral therapy in people with HIV (dated by TCRdb to 2021 to 2024). The immunoSEQ hsTCRB v3.0 assay was used at survey level resolution for TRB variable region sequencing. Drawn from immuneACCESS, this table holds only the in-frame rearrangements with V and J called that TCRdb kept. Clones are partly lost; checked studies trace under half to an unresolved V gene and leave the rest unexplained. The sample yields about 24,000 clones; 84% were counted once. The ten top clones hold 2% to 2.5% of the sample. Here the sequenced sample was unsorted PBMCs, taken 3 years after starting antiretroviral therapy. The receptors were sampled from a man over 45 with HIV.

The rearrangement uses TRBV5-1 and TRBJ2-6; possibly TRBD2 for D (5 bases). Germline V gene lookup returns CDR1 SGHRS and CDR2 YFSETQ. With 3 bases removed from V and 4 bases from J, the gap between germline ends came to 11 bases. The CDR3 is 15 residues long. DNA for the CDR3: TGCGCCAGCAGCTCAGAGGACTCGGGGGCCAACGTCCTGACTTTC. Encoded protein: CASSSEDSGANVLTF. The whole variable domain, remainder taken from reference TRBV5-1 and TRBJ2-6, is KAGVTQTPRYLIKTRGQQVTLSCSPISGHRSVSWYQQTPGQGLQFLFEYFSETQRNKGNFPGRFSGRQFSNSRSEMNVSTLELGDSALYLCASSSEDSGANVLTFGAGSRLTVL.

The rearrangement uses TRBV27 and TRBJ1-1, with TRBD1 identical over 7 bases. CDR3 length equals 16 residues. V lost 5 bases, J lost 0 bases, and 9 bases stayed unmatched. CDR1 is MNHEY and CDR2 is SMNVEV in the germline V gene (reference sequence). The CDR3 spells CASSPTGVGVNTEAFF. The CDR3 DNA reads as TGTGCCAGCAGTCCAACAGGGGTTGGAGTGAACACTGAAGCTTTCTTT.

V gene TRBV7-6 combines with J gene TRBJ1-1; TRBD1 agrees at 7 bases. Looked up from germline, CDR1 is SGHVS and CDR2 is FNYEAQ. The CDR3 has 13 amino acids. The J segment lost 3 bases and the V segment lost 9 bases, leaving 7 bases of the junction unmatched. The CDR3 loop reads CASTPGGDTEAFF. The CDR3 DNA is TGTGCCAGTACCCCAGGGGGTGACACTGAAGCTTTCTTT.